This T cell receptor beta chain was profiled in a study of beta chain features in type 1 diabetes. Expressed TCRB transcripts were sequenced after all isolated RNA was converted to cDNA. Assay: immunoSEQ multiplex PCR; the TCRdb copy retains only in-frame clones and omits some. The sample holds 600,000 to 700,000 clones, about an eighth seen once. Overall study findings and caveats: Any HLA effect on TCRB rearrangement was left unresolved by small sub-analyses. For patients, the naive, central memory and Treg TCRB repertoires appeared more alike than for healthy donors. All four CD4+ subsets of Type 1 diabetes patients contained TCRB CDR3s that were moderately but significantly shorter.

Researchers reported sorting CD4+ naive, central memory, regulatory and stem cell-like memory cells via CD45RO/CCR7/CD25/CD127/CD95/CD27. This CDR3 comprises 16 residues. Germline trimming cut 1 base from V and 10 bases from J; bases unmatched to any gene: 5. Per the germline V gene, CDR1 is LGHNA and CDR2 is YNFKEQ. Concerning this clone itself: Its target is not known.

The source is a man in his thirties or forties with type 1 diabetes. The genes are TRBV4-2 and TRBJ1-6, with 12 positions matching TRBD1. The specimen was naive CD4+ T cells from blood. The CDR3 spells CASSQAPGQGASPLHF. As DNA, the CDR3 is TGTGCCAGCAGCCAAGCCCCGGGACAGGGGGCATCACCCCTCCACTTT.